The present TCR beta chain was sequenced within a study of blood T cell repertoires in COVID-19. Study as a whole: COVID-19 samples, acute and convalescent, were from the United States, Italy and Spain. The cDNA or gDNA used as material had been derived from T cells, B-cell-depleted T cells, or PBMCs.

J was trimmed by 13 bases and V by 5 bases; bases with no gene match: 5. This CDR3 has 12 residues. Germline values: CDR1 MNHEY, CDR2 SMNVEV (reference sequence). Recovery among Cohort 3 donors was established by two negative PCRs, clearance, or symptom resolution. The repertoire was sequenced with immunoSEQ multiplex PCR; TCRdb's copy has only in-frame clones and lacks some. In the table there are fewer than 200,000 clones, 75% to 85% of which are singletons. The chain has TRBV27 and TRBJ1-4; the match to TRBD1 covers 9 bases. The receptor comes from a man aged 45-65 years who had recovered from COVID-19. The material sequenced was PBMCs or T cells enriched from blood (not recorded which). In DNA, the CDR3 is TGTGCCAGCAGTACCGGGACAGGGAGACTGTTTTTT. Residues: CASSTGTGRLFF.